The 10 T cell receptor beta chains below all came from one sample that was sequenced in a study of cytomegalovirus exposure and HLA in healthy donors. The PCR made use of 60 Vbeta and 13 Jbeta primers. Libraries were prepared by immunoSEQ multiplex PCR; TCRdb keeps only in-frame clonotypes and omits some of them. Found here are some 120,000 clones, 8.5% to 10% of them singletons; the top ten hold roughly 3.1%. The sample taken for sequencing was PBMCs. These TCRs come from a man aged 25-45 years in good health and CMV-seronegative.

This clone has only a few counts. J is TRBJ1-1 and V is TRBV16; 8 bases agree with TRBD1. V lost 3 bases, J lost 1 base, and 1 base stayed unmatched. Germline V gene data show CDR1 as KGHSY and CDR2 as FQNENV. CDR3 size: 14 residues. The DNA of the CDR3 is TGTGCCAGCAGCCAGGGGACAGGGAACACTGAAGCTTTCTTT. Translating gives CASSQGTGNTEAFF.

This clone has a handful of counts. This sequence joins TRBV19 and TRBJ2-3; TRBD1 might be the D (5 bases). V was pared by 10 bases and J by 2 bases, with 16 bases between. The CDR3 sequence is 14 residues long. Germline V CDR1 and CDR2: LNHDA, SQIVND (reference sequence). Here the CDR3 DNA reads TGTGCCACTACCCCAGGGTGGTACACAGATACGCAGTATTTT. Protein sequence: CATTPGWYTDTQYF.

The chain is built from TRBV10-1 and TRBJ2-5, with 8 bases fitting TRBD2. TRBJ2-7 matches the DNA end more closely, so the J call is doubtful. Per germline, CDR1 WNHNN and CDR2 SYGVQD (reference sequence). The CDR3 contains 15 residues. This CDR3 reads CASSDGGRPPYEQYF. In nucleotides, the CDR3 is TGCGCCAGCAGTGATGGCGGGAGGCCACCCTACGAGCAGTACTTC.

This clone was counted between two and nine times. The V gene is TRBV19, the J gene TRBJ2-7; D remains ambiguous. Trimming pared 5 bases from V and 0 bases from J, leaving 11 bases between. The CDR3 is made up of 14 amino acids. Germline values: CDR1 LNHDA, CDR2 SQIVND (reference sequence). As DNA, the CDR3 is TGTGCCAGTAGTCTCCAAGTGAGCTCCTACGAGCAGTACTTC. Its translation is CASSLQVSSYEQYF.

J is TRBJ1-5 and V is TRBV19; the D gene is possibly TRBD1 (6 bases). V lost 5 bases, J lost 2 bases, and 19 bases lay in between. This CDR3 region has 17 residues. Per germline, CDR1 LNHDA and CDR2 SQIVND (reference sequence). CDR3 region: CASSPTWGREGNQPQHF. In DNA form, the CDR3 reads TGTGCCAGTAGTCCCACATGGGGGCGCGAGGGCAATCAGCCCCAGCATTTT. Variable domain in full (rest from reference TRBV19 and TRBJ1-5): DGGITQSPKYLFRKEGQNVTLSCEQNLNHDAMYWYRQDPGQGLRLIYYSQIVNDFQKGDIAEGYSVSREKKESFPLTVTSAQKNPTAFYLCASSPTWGREGNQPQHFGDGTRLSIL.

This clone appeared a few times. CDR3: CAWSSIPAGGPSDTQYF. The CDR3 nucleotides read TGTGCCTGGAGCTCCATTCCGGCGGGAGGGCCGAGTGATACGCAGTATTTT. This rearrangement joins TRBV30 to TRBJ2-3, with 9 positions matching TRBD2. The length of the CDR3 is 17 residues. The germline gives CDR1 GTSNPN, CDR2 SVGIG (reference sequence). J lost 6 bases, V lost 3 bases, and 16 bases had no gene match.

V usage is TRBV4-2 and J usage is TRBJ2-7, with 9 bases that match TRBD2. Germline trimming cut 0 bases from V and 2 bases from J; bases unmatched to any gene: 5. The CDR3 runs 16 residues. CDR1 is LGHNA and CDR2 is YNFKEQ in the germline V gene. CDR3 protein: CASSQDFLAGPYEQYF. The DNA of the CDR3 is TGTGCCAGCAGCCAAGATTTCCTAGCGGGGCCCTACGAGCAGTACTTC.

The rearrangement joins TRBV19 to TRBJ1-5; no firm D call. The CDR3 extends over 14 amino acids. Germline loops: CDR1 LNHDA, CDR2 SQIVND (reference sequence). V lost 1 base and J 4 bases, leaving 8 bases between the germline ends. This CDR3 is CASSIASVNQPQHF. The CDR3 coding sequence is TGTGCCAGTAGTATAGCCAGCGTAAATCAGCCCCAGCATTTT.

V usage is TRBV6-4 and J usage is TRBJ1-6, with 8 bases aligning to TRBD1. The CDR3 contains 15 residues. Germline values: CDR1 MRHNA, CDR2 SNTAGT. Trimming removed 3 bases from V and 6 bases from J; junction bases left unmatched: 4. CDR3 loop: CASSERTGSNSPLHF. The CDR3 DNA reads as TGTGCCAGCAGTGAGCGGACAGGGTCTAATTCACCCCTCCACTTT.

With regard to this clone: One end of the junction does not line up with germline, which may come from a read error. V gene TRBV7-7 combines with J gene TRBJ2-1, with D maybe TRBD2 (6 bases). Looked up from germline, CDR1 is SSHAT and CDR2 is FNYEAQ (reference sequence). The CDR3 totals 13 residues. The CDR3 region is CASSLVTGDEQFF. In DNA, the CDR3 is TGTGCTAGCAGCTTAGTAACGGGGGATGAGCAGTTCTTC.